These 8 T cell receptor beta chains originate from one sample sequenced in a study of T cells after yellow fever vaccination. TCRdb redid the calling of the 5' RACE reads with MiXCR, one entry per CDR3 protein. The data contain under 600,000 distinct CDR3 sequences, around an eighth of them singletons. The input for sequencing was PBMCs, taken on the day of the yellow fever booster vaccination. These receptors were taken from a man aged 25-45 years who received the YFV17D yellow fever vaccine.

The chain is built from TRBV5-1 and TRBJ1-1; maybe TRBD1 (6 bases). The CDR3 has 14 residues. V lost 4 bases and J 0 bases, leaving 10 bases between the germline ends. CDR1 and CDR2 from the germline V gene are SGHRS and YFSETQ. CDR3 region: CASSTDSVNTEAFF. Written as DNA, the CDR3 is TGCGCCAGCAGCACGGACAGCGTGAACACTGAAGCTTTCTTT.

This clonotype was seen a handful of times. The chain is built from TRBV10-2 and TRBJ2-3; D is uncertain. The V gene's germline CDR1 is WSHSY and CDR2 SAAADI. With 7 bases removed from V and 1 base from J, the gap between germline ends came to 12 bases. The CDR3 sequence is 14 residues long. In nucleotides, the CDR3 is TGCGCCAGCATCGCGACGACGGGCACAGATACGCAGTATTTT. As protein: CASIATTGTDTQYF.

V and J are TRBV29-1 and TRBJ2-1; 9 positions agree with TRBD2. Germline V lookup: CDR1 SQVTM, CDR2 ANQGSEA. With V trimmed by 2 bases and J by 6 bases, 17 bases remained unmatched. The CDR3 loop spans 18 amino acids. Written as DNA, the CDR3 is TGCAGCGTTGAACGGCGGGAGGGCACCGTGGGGCAACGCAATGAGCAGTTCTTC. Protein: CSVERREGTVGQRNEQFF.

This clonotype has a count of ten or more. The chain uses TRBV6-5 and TRBJ2-3; D uncertain. V lost 6 bases and J 5 bases, leaving 6 bases between the germline ends. The V gene's germline CDR1 is MNHEY and CDR2 SVGAGI. The CDR3 sequence is 11 residues long. Here the CDR3 reads CASRVGDTQYF. Here the CDR3 DNA reads TGTGCCAGCAGAGTGGGAGATACGCAGTATTTT.

This chain joins TRBV20-1 and TRBJ1-3; D might be TRBD1 (5 bases). CDR1 is DFQATT, CDR2 SNEGSKA, per germline (reference sequence). CDR3 length equals 15 residues. Trimming took off 3 bases at V and 0 bases at J, with 12 bases between the two ends. CDR3 DNA sequence: TGCAGTGCTAGTGCAGGACAAAACTCTGGAAACACCATATATTTT. Residues: CSASAGQNSGNTIYF.

There are a few counts of this clonotype. The genes are TRBV19 and TRBJ2-1; D may be TRBD1 or TRBD2 (5 bases each). Trimming took 6 bases from V and 8 from J, leaving 8 bases between them. Per the germline V gene, CDR1 is LNHDA and CDR2 is SQIVND (reference sequence). The length of the CDR3 is 11 residues. CDR3 nucleotide sequence: TGTGCCAGTAGGGGGGTCCATGAGCAGTTCTTC. This encodes CASRGVHEQFF.

This clonotype was recorded many times. The rearrangement joins TRBV29-1 to TRBJ1-2; D is uncertain. The CDR3 consists of 12 residues. V lost 5 bases and J lost 1, with 8 bases in between. Looked up from germline, CDR1 is SQVTM and CDR2 is ANQGSEA. This CDR3 reads CSVLGSNYGYTF. CDR3 nucleotides: TGCAGCGTTTTAGGAAGTAACTATGGCTACACCTTC.

The CDR3 region has the DNA TGTGCCAGTAACCCCCAAGGTACTAGCTACGGTGAGCAGTTCTTC. Protein: CASNPQGTSYGEQFF. V and J are TRBV11-2 and TRBJ2-1, with a weak D call TRBD2 (6 bases). V dropped 9 bases and J dropped 9 bases, with 24 bases sitting between them. The CDR3 runs to 15 residues. Per germline, CDR1 SGHAT and CDR2 FQNNGV.